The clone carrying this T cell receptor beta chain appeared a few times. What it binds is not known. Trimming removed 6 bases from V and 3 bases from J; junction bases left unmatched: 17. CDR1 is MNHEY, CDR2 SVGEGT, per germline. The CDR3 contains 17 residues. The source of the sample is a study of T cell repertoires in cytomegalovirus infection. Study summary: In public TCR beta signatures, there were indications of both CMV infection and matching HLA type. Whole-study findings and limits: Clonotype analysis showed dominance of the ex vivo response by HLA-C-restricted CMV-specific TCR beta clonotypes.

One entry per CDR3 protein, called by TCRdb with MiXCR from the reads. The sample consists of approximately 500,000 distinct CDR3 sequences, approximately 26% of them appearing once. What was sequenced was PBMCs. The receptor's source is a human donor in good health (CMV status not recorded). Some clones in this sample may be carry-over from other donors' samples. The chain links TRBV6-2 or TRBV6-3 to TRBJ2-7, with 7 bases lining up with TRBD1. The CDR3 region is CASSIKGGQGVFYEQYV. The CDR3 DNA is TGTGCCAGCAGCATAAAAGGGGGCCAGGGGGTCTTCTACGAGCAGTACGTC.